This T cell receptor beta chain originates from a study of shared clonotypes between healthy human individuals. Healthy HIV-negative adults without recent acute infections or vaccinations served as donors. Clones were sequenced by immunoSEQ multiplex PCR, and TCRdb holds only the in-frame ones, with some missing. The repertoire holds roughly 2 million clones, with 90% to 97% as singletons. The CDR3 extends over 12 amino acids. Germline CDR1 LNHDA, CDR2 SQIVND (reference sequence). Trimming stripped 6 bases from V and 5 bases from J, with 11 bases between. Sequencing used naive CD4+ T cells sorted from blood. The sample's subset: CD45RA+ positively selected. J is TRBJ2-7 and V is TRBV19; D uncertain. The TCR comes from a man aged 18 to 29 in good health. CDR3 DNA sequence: TGTGCCAGTAGCGAGCGAATCAACGAGCAGTACTTC. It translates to CASSERINEQYF. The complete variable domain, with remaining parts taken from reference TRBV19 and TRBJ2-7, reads DGGITQSPKYLFRKEGQNVTLSCEQNLNHDAMYWYRQDPGQGLRLIYYSQIVNDFQKGDIAEGYSVSREKKESFPLTVTSAQKNPTAFYLCASSERINEQYFGPGTRLTVT.